This TCR beta chain appears in the sequencing data of a study of read filtering for tumor transcriptome and immune sequencing. This library used about 400 ng RNA and molecular barcoded adaptors spanning alpha/delta and beta/gamma chains. TCRdb reanalysed the reads using MiXCR and keeps one entry per CDR3 protein. In the table there are approximately 60,000 distinct CDR3 sequences, about 20% of which are singletons. This CDR3 region has 15 residues. Germline V CDR1 and CDR2: SGHNT, YYREEE (reference sequence). V lost 0 bases and J 5 bases, leaving 12 bases between the germline ends. The receptor was isolated from a donor at least 40 years old with multiple myeloma. Sequencing was performed on a population of CD138-negative cells sorted from bone marrow. The genes are TRBV5-4 and TRBJ2-1; D unresolved. DNA for the CDR3: TGTGCCAGCAGCTTGGGACACCTATTGAACAATGAGCAGTTCTTC. It yields the protein CASSLGHLLNNEQFF.